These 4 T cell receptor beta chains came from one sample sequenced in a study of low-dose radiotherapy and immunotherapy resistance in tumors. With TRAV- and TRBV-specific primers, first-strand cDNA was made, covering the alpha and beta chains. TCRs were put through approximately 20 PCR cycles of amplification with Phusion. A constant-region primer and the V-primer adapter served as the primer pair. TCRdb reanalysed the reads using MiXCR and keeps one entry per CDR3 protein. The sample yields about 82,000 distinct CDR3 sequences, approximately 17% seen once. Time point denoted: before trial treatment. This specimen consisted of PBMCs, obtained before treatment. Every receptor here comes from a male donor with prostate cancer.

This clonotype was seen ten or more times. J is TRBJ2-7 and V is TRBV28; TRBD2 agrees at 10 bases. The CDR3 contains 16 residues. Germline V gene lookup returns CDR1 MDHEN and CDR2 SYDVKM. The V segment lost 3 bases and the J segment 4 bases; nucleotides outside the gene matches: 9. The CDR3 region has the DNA TGTGCCAGCAGTTTGGCTCCTAGCGGGAGTGTATACGAGCAGTACTTC. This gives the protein CASSLAPSGSVYEQYF.

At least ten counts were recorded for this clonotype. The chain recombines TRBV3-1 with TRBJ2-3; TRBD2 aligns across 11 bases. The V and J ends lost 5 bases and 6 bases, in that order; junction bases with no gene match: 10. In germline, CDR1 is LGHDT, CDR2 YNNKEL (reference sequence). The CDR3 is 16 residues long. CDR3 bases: TGTGCCAGCAGCGTACGTCAAAGGACTAGCGGGGATACGCAGTATTTT. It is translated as CASSVRQRTSGDTQYF.

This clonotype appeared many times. In DNA form, the CDR3 reads TGTGCCAGCAGTGGGCCCAATAGCAATCAGCCCCAGCATTTT. It is translated as CASSGPNSNQPQHF. The chain has TRBV2 and TRBJ1-5; D not certain. CDR3 size: 14 residues. The germline V gene has CDR1 SNHLY and CDR2 FYNNEI. The V end lost 4 bases, the J end lost 0 bases, and 7 bases lay between the germline ends.

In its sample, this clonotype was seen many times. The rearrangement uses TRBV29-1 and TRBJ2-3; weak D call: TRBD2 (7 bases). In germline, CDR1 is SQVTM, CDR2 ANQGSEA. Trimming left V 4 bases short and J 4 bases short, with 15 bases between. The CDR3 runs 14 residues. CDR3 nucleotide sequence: TGCAGCGTTGCGGGGGCGGGAGCCCCAGATACGCAGTATTTT. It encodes CSVAGAGAPDTQYF.